The rows below give T cell receptor beta chains drawn from one sample of a study of T cell responses to AZD1222 COVID-19 vaccine. Measured with immunoSEQ multiplex PCR; TCRdb has only the in-frame clones, and not every one. The data contain roughly 140,000 clones, 93% of them seen just once; the ten biggest clones take up roughly an eighth. The material sequenced was peripheral blood, taken after recovery from COVID-19. The receptor source for this set is an adult who had recovered from COVID-19. The CDR3 runs from the conserved cysteine through the conserved F or W. The D gene is left open where the match is weak. Clone size appears in some rows only: once, few, many, or a class for an expanded clone.

j_call | clone_size | cdr3_length | d_call | v_call | cdr3_nt | cdr3_aa
TRBJ2-1 | NA | 14 | TRBD1 | TRBV28 | TGTGCCAGCAGTCCTCCGGGACAGGGCCGTGAGCAGTTCTTC | CASSPPGQGREQFF
TRBJ2-2 | NA | 12 | NA | TRBV5-4 | TGTGCCAGCAATCAGCGAACCGGGGAGCTGTTTTTT | CASNQRTGELFF
TRBJ1-1 | NA | 13 | NA | TRBV19 | TGTGCCAGTAGCTCAACCCTGAACACTGAAGCTTTCTTT | CASSSTLNTEAFF
TRBJ2-3 | NA | 15 | NA | TRBV11-3 | TGTGCCAGCAGCCTAGGGTCAGCACACACAGATACGCAGTATTTT | CASSLGSAHTDTQYF
TRBJ2-3 | NA | 15 | NA | TRBV7-8 | TGTGCCAGCAGCTTACAGGGTCCTTTTTCCGATACGCAGTATTTT | CASSLQGPFSDTQYF
TRBJ1-1 | few | 14 | NA | TRBV19 | TGTGCCAGTAGTATAGCTGGGTTTAACACTGAAGCTTTCTTT | CASSIAGFNTEAFF
TRBJ1-2 | NA | 15 | NA | TRBV6-5 | TGTGCCAGCAGTTACTCGAATCTTCAGGCCTATGGCTACACCTTC | CASSYSNLQAYGYTF
TRBJ1-2 | NA | 15 | NA | TRBV5-1 | TGCGCCAGCAGCTTGGAGGGAACAGGCTCTGGTGGCTACACCTTC | CASSLEGTGSGGYTF
TRBJ2-7 | NA | 14 | NA | TRBV6-1 | TGTGCCAGCAGTGAAGCGGCCTGGAGCTACGAGCAGTACTTC | CASSEAAWSYEQYF
TRBJ2-7 | NA | 14 | TRBD1 | TRBV2 | TGTGCCAGCACCGCCGGCTGGACAGGGAACGAGCAGTACTTC | CASTAGWTGNEQYF
TRBJ2-1 | NA | 16 | TRBD2 | TRBV19 | TGTGCCAGTAGTATAGTTCTAGCGGTCCCGCGGAATGAGCAGTTCTTC | CASSIVLAVPRNEQFF
TRBJ2-5 | NA | 14 | NA | TRBV7-9 | TGTGCCAGCAGCTTCGACCACGGCTTAGAGACCCAGTACTTC | CASSFDHGLETQYF
TRBJ2-7 | NA | 15 | NA | TRBV6-5 | TGTGCCAGCAGTTACTCGGGCGGGACTTCCTACGAGCAGTACTTC | CASSYSGGTSYEQYF
TRBJ2-1 | NA | 16 | NA | TRBV6-2/TRBV6-3 | TGTGCCAGCAGTGCCCGGCCCGTCATCGGATACAATGAGCAGTTCTTC | CASSARPVIGYNEQFF
TRBJ2-7 | few | 14 | TRBD1 | TRBV5-1 | TGCGCCAGCAGCTTGTCGTGGGCGACAGGGAAGGAATACTTC | CASSLSWATGKEYF
TRBJ1-1 | NA | 14 | NA | TRBV10-1 | TGCGCCAGCAGTGAGTCGGGAATTAGCGCTGAAGCTTTCTTT | CASSESGISAEAFF
TRBJ1-3 | NA | 15 | NA | TRBV10-3 | TGTGCCATCAGTGGGACCAAAGGACCTGGAAACACCATATATTTT | CAISGTKGPGNTIYF
TRBJ2-1 | NA | 13 | TRBD2 | TRBV13 | TGTGCCAGCACCTCGCGGGGGTACAATGAGCAGTTCTTC | CASTSRGYNEQFF
TRBJ2-7 | NA | 16 | TRBD2 | TRBV28 | TGTGCCAGCAGTTTCTGGGCTAGCGGGAGGAAAGACGAGCAGTACTTC | CASSFWASGRKDEQYF
TRBJ2-7 | NA | 14 | NA | TRBV7-2 | TGTGCCAGCAGCTTAGCCCGAACGGGCTACGAGCAGTACTTC | CASSLARTGYEQYF
TRBJ2-7 | NA | 15 | TRBD2 | TRBV2 | TGTGCCAGCAGGGGGGGACTAGCGAGAGTCGACGAGCAGTACTTC | CASRGGLARVDEQYF
TRBJ1-2 | NA | 14 | NA | TRBV28 | TGTGCCAGCAGACGGGGGGGTGTCGACTATGGCTACACCTTC | CASRRGGVDYGYTF
TRBJ2-1 | NA | 13 | NA | TRBV7-7 | TGTGCTAGCAGCCCCGTCTCGGGCAATGAGCAGTTCTTC | CASSPVSGNEQFF
TRBJ2-1 | NA | 15 | TRBD2 | TRBV6-5 | TGTGCCAGCAGTCCCGGGAGCGGGAGGGCCGGAGAGCAGTTCTTC | CASSPGSGRAGEQFF
TRBJ2-7 | NA | 14 | NA | TRBV7-3 | TGTGCCAGCAGCTTAACCGGCAGGGGCTACGAGCAGTACTTC | CASSLTGRGYEQYF
TRBJ1-6 | NA | 15 | NA | TRBV11-2 | TGTGCCAGCAGCTTAGGAAGGGACCCCTCTCGGCCCCTCCACTTT | CASSLGRDPSRPLHF
TRBJ2-7 | NA | 13 | TRBD1 | TRBV7-9 | TGTGCCAGCGCCTGGGGACAGACCTACGAGCAGTACTTC | CASAWGQTYEQYF
TRBJ2-2 | NA | 15 | NA | TRBV2 | TGTGCCAGCAGCCTTACAGCAACGAACACCGGGGAGCTGTTTTTT | CASSLTATNTGELFF
TRBJ1-3 | NA | 14 | NA | TRBV4-1 | TGCGCCAGCAGCCCAGTTGGGGCGGAAGACACCATATATTTT | CASSPVGAEDTIYF
TRBJ2-1 | NA | 14 | NA | TRBV28 | TGTGCCAGCAGTTCAACAATCTCCTACAATGAGCAGTTCTTC | CASSSTISYNEQFF
TRBJ2-1 | NA | 16 | TRBD2 | TRBV4-1 | TGCGCCAGCAGCAACCCACTAGCGGGAGGGTACAATGAGCAGTTCTTC | CASSNPLAGGYNEQFF
TRBJ2-7 | NA | 10 | NA | TRBV21-1 | TGTGCCACGGAGAGTTACGAGCAGTACTTC | CATESYEQYF
TRBJ2-5 | NA | 19 | TRBD1 | TRBV10-3 | TGTGCCATCAGTCCCGAGGGGGGACAGGCTTTGAGGGGGCAAGAGACCCAGTACTTC | CAISPEGGQALRGQETQYF
TRBJ1-2 | NA | 14 | NA | TRBV5-6 | TGTGCCAGCTCAGTTCCAGGGGTCAACTATGGCTACACCTTC | CASSVPGVNYGYTF
TRBJ2-7 | NA | 12 | NA | TRBV16 | TGTGCCAGCAGCAGGACAACCTACGAGCAGTACTTC | CASSRTTYEQYF
TRBJ2-7 | NA | 12 | NA | TRBV27 | TGTGCCAGCAGTTTGAGGGAAAGCGAGCAGTACTTC | CASSLRESEQYF
TRBJ1-4 | NA | 16 | NA | TRBV30 | TGTGCCTGGAGTGCGGGGGGGCTCACAACTAATGAAAAACTGTTTTTT | CAWSAGGLTTNEKLFF
TRBJ1-5 | NA | 15 | NA | TRBV6-5 | TGTGCCAGCAGTCTGGGGACACATAGCAATCAGCCCCAGCATTTT | CASSLGTHSNQPQHF
TRBJ2-7 | NA | 14 | NA | TRBV7-9 | TGTGCCAGCAGCCTACATCAAGACAGCTACGAGCAGTACTTC | CASSLHQDSYEQYF
TRBJ2-7 | NA | 17 | TRBD2 | TRBV19 | TGTGCCAGTAGTATAAGGGGGCCTAGCGGGAGTTCTTACGAGCAGTACTTC | CASSIRGPSGSSYEQYF
TRBJ2-7 | NA | 16 | NA | TRBV5-6 | TGTGCCAGCAGCTTGATGTTCCTGCGGAGGGGCGACGAGCAGTACTTC | CASSLMFLRRGDEQYF
TRBJ2-7 | once | 13 | NA | TRBV6-5 | TGTGCCAGCAGGCTTAGTAGAGGGAACGAGCAGTACTTC | CASRLSRGNEQYF
TRBJ2-7 | NA | 15 | TRBD2 | TRBV28 | TGTGCCAGCAGTTTAGGGAGGGAGGGTAGGCACGAGCAGTACTTC | CASSLGREGRHEQYF
TRBJ1-3 | NA | 13 | NA | TRBV9 | TGTGCCAGCCGGGGAGGTCTTGGAAACACCATATATTTT | CASRGGLGNTIYF
TRBJ2-3 | NA | 15 | TRBD2 | TRBV11-2 | TGTGCCAGCAGCTTAGGGGGAGGGCAATCAGATACGCAGTATTTT | CASSLGGGQSDTQYF
TRBJ1-1 | NA | 13 | TRBD1 | TRBV19 | TGTGCCAGTAGGGACAGGGTGGTCACTGAAGCTTTCTTT | CASRDRVVTEAFF
TRBJ2-5 | NA | 17 | TRBD2 | TRBV7-2 | TGTGCCAGCAGCTCCCCCCGACTAGCGGGGTTCCAAGAGACCCAGTACTTC | CASSSPRLAGFQETQYF
TRBJ2-3 | NA | 17 | NA | TRBV4-2 | TGTGCCAGCAGCATAGGTGGTACAAACACCCGCACAGATACGCAGTATTTT | CASSIGGTNTRTDTQYF